Below are 22 T cell receptor beta chains sequenced from a single sample in a study of beta chain features in type 1 diabetes. Every bit of the isolated RNA underwent reverse transcription, so sequencing read expressed TCRB transcripts. Sequenced by immunoSEQ multiplex PCR; TCRdb stores in-frame clones only, minus some. The sample has 150,000 to 200,000 clones; 10% to 15% are singletons. The sequenced sample was central memory CD4+ T cells from blood. Every receptor here comes from a woman aged 18-29 years in good health.

This CDR3 reads CASRWDTSSYNEQFF. CDR3 in DNA: TGTGCCAGCCGGTGGGACACGAGCTCCTACAATGAGCAGTTCTTC. J is TRBJ2-1 and V is TRBV2; tentatively, D is TRBD1 (6 bases). Germline values: CDR1 SNHLY, CDR2 FYNNEI. This CDR3 spans 15 amino acids. V was shortened by 8 bases and J by 0 bases, with 14 bases between the two germline ends.

The chain couples TRBV19 to TRBJ1-1; 8 positions match TRBD1. The junction had 4 bases not matched to a gene; V was cut back by 6 bases and J by 10 bases. This CDR3 comprises 11 residues. CDR1 and CDR2 from the germline V gene are LNHDA and SQIVND (reference sequence). In DNA, the CDR3 is TGTGCCAGTAGGGACAGGGTGAGAGCTTTCTTT. This codes for CASRDRVRAFF.

The V and J genes are TRBV6-6 and TRBJ1-1; D might be TRBD1 (5 bases). V was trimmed by 5 bases and J by 6 bases, leaving 10 bases between them. Germline V gene lookup returns CDR1 MNHNY and CDR2 SVGAGI (reference sequence). This CDR3 region has 12 residues. As DNA, the CDR3 is TGTGCCAGCAGTGGGGGGTCCCCTGAAGCTTTCTTT. Amino acids: CASSGGSPEAFF.

This chain connects TRBV30 to TRBJ2-1, with 9 bases aligning to TRBD1. Germline V gene lookup returns CDR1 GTSNPN and CDR2 SVGIG (reference sequence). The CDR3 runs to 14 residues. Losses at the gene ends were 4 bases for V and 4 bases for J; bases not matched to a gene: 5. The CDR3 loop reads CAWNKGTGYNEQFF. The CDR3 DNA is TGTGCCTGGAATAAAGGGACAGGGTACAATGAGCAGTTCTTC.

The rearrangement joins TRBV23-1 to TRBJ2-6, with D perhaps matching TRBD2 (5 bases). TRBV23-1 qualifies as an ORF whose function is uncertain. Trimming removed 9 bases from V and 0 bases from J, with 21 bases in between. The CDR3 length is 18 residues. This CDR3 is CARGIGMVGLSGANVLTF. The CDR3 DNA follows: TGCGCCAGGGGGATAGGTATGGTCGGACTCTCTGGGGCCAACGTCCTGACTTTC.

This clone appeared many times. The J gene is TRBJ1-2, the V gene TRBV7-9, with 8 bases aligning to TRBD1. The J segment lost 3 bases and the V segment lost 3 bases, leaving 6 bases of the junction unmatched. The CDR3 is 15 residues long. The germline V gene encodes CDR1 SEHNR and CDR2 FQNEAQ (reference sequence). The CDR3 here is CASSLGQEAYYGYTF. CDR3 nucleotides: TGTGCCAGCAGCTTGGGACAGGAAGCTTACTATGGCTACACCTTC.

The chain uses TRBV20-1 and TRBJ2-5; D ambiguous. In germline, CDR1 is DFQATT, CDR2 SNEGSKA (reference sequence). Trimming left V 5 bases short and J 5 bases short, with 9 bases between. This CDR3 has 11 amino acids. Here the CDR3 DNA reads TGCAGTGCTCCGCCTAGGGAGACCCAGTACTTC. Translation gives CSAPPRETQYF.

The rearrangement joins TRBV4-2 to TRBJ2-7; TRBD2 matches at 9 bases. The CDR3 extends over 15 amino acids. CDR1 is LGHNA and CDR2 is YNFKEQ in the germline V gene. V lost 0 bases to trimming and J lost 0 bases; unmatched junction nucleotides: 0. Here the CDR3 reads CASSQELAGSYEQYF. CDR3 coding DNA: TGTGCCAGCAGCCAAGAACTAGCGGGCTCCTACGAGCAGTACTTC.

The table lists this clone with a few counts. This chain joins TRBV10-2 and TRBJ1-5; TRBD1 is a possible D gene (6 bases). Germline V gene sequence: CDR1 WSHSY, CDR2 SAAADI. V dropped 5 bases and J dropped 7 bases, with 15 bases sitting between them. The CDR3 consists of 14 residues. The CDR3 spells CASSLLQGRQPQHF. As DNA, the CDR3 is TGCGCCAGCAGTCTCCTTCAGGGGCGGCAGCCCCAGCATTTT.

Many counts were recorded for this clone. Additional DNA sequences in this sample encode the identical CDR3. This chain uses TRBV4-2 with TRBJ2-3; the match to TRBD1 covers 8 bases. Germline V gene sequence: CDR1 LGHNA, CDR2 YNFKEQ. The CDR3 runs 15 residues. V lost 1 base and J lost 2; bases outside the gene matches: 2. CDR3 sequence: CASSQGQGNTDTQYF. Written as DNA, the CDR3 is TGTGCCAGCAGCCAAGGACAGGGGAACACAGATACGCAGTATTTT.

This clone came up a few times. The V gene is TRBV19, the J gene TRBJ2-5, with 7 bases matching TRBD1. After removal of 3 bases from V and 4 bases from J, the junction contained 5 bases not matched to a gene. Per the germline V gene, CDR1 is LNHDA and CDR2 is SQIVND (reference sequence). The CDR3 extends over 14 amino acids. In DNA form, the CDR3 reads TGTGCCAGTAGTATTACAGGGGTAGGAGAGACCCAGTACTTC. This sequence encodes CASSITGVGETQYF.

The chain combines TRBV30 with TRBJ2-7; possible D gene TRBD1, 6 bases. Germline-derived CDR1 and CDR2 are GTSNPN and SVGIG (reference sequence). V lost 2 bases, J lost 4 bases, and 15 bases lay in between. This CDR3 is 14 amino acids long. The CDR3 loop is CAWSLETGAYEQYF. Written as DNA, the CDR3 is TGTGCCTGGAGTCTCGAGACAGGAGCTTACGAGCAGTACTTC.

The table lists this clone with a few counts. The CDR3 bases are TGTGCCAGCAGCTTAGATTCGGGGATGAATGGAGAGACCCAGTACTTC. This translates into CASSLDSGMNGETQYF. The genes are TRBV11-2 and TRBJ2-5; the D gene is possibly TRBD2 (5 bases). CDR3 length equals 16 residues. V was clipped by 0 bases and J by 4 bases, with 15 bases between them. Germline CDR1 SGHAT, CDR2 FQNNGV.

This clone has ten or more counts. This chain joins TRBV18 and TRBJ2-1; D is ambiguous. Trimming took 3 bases from V and 2 from J, leaving 11 bases between them. The CDR3 length is 15 residues. From germline, CDR1 is KGHSH and CDR2 LQKENI. The CDR3 DNA sequence: TGTGCCAGCTCACCGGAGTTGGAAGCCTACAATGAGCAGTTCTTC. It translates to CASSPELEAYNEQFF.

The sample holds a few counts of this clone. V is TRBV29-1 and J is TRBJ2-3, with TRBD2 matching over 9 bases. CDR3 length: 15 amino acids. Trimming took 7 bases from V and 1 from J; bases not matched to a gene: 9. CDR1 is SQVTM and CDR2 is ANQGSEA in the germline V gene. CDR3 sequence reads: CSAPLLAGRTDTQYF. The CDR3 DNA follows: TGCAGCGCTCCCCTGCTAGCGGGACGCACAGATACGCAGTATTTT.

The chain joins TRBV25-1 to TRBJ1-1; 7 nucleotides agree with TRBD1. J was trimmed by 1 base and V by 6 bases; bases with no gene match: 2. Germline V lookup: CDR1 MGHDK, CDR2 SYGVNS. CDR3 length equals 13 residues. The CDR3 loop reads CASRGTENTEAFF. Here the CDR3 DNA reads TGTGCCAGCAGGGGGACAGAGAACACTGAAGCTTTCTTT.

A few counts support this clone. The rearrangement links TRBV10-3 to TRBJ2-3; 8 bases are shared with TRBD1. V lost 2 bases to trimming and J lost 0 bases; unmatched junction nucleotides: 1. The length of the CDR3 is 15 residues. Germline CDR1 and CDR2: ENHRY and SYGVKD. CDR3 DNA: TGTGCCATCAGTGAGAACAGGGGGAGCACAGATACGCAGTATTTT. It is translated as CAISENRGSTDTQYF.

This clone was detected a few times. The rearrangement joins TRBV5-1 to TRBJ2-7; 7 bases align to TRBD1. J gave up 4 bases and V 4 bases, and 2 bases lay outside the gene matches. The CDR3 length is 12 residues. CDR1 SGHRS and CDR2 YFSETQ come from the germline V gene. The DNA for the CDR3 is TGCGCCAGCAGCCAGGACAGGTACGAGCAGTACTTC. This encodes CASSQDRYEQYF.

V usage is TRBV16 and J usage is TRBJ1-1, with a possible D match to TRBD1 (6 bases). Trimming cost V 4 bases and J 1 base, with 13 bases left between them. Germline loops: CDR1 KGHSY, CDR2 FQNENV. The CDR3 contains 15 residues. CDR3 protein: CASSRQRGGNTEAFF. The CDR3 DNA sequence: TGTGCCAGCAGCCGACAAAGGGGGGGGAACACTGAAGCTTTCTTT.

The chain carries TRBV5-4 and TRBJ2-1; D is possibly TRBD2 (6 bases). The CDR3 has 15 amino acids. The germline V gene has CDR1 SGHNT and CDR2 YYREEE (reference sequence). Trimming took off 2 bases at V and 10 bases at J, with 19 bases between the two ends. CDR3 DNA sequence: TGTGCCAGCAGCTTCTCGACTAGAGGGGATAACGAGCAGTTCTTC. Residues: CASSFSTRGDNEQFF.

This clone was seen more than once but under ten times. The rearrangement uses TRBV29-1 and TRBJ1-4; D gene uncertain. Germline assignment: CDR1 SQVTM and CDR2 ANQGSEA. Between the trimmed V and J ends, which lost 4 bases and 4 bases, there was a span of 10 bases. CDR3 length: 13 residues. The CDR3 loop is CSVARGNNEKLFF. DNA for the CDR3: TGCAGCGTTGCTCGGGGAAATAATGAAAAACTGTTTTTT.

This clone was found a few times. V usage is TRBV7-9 and J usage is TRBJ2-7, with 10 bases aligning to TRBD1. This CDR3 region has 15 residues. V gave up 2 bases and J gave up 7 bases; unmatched junction bases: 8. CDR1 is SEHNR, CDR2 FQNEAQ, per germline (reference sequence). CDR3 in DNA: TGTGCCAGCAGCTTAACCGGGACAGGGGCTTTGGAGCAGTACTTC. Amino acids: CASSLTGTGALEQYF.